The T cell receptor (beta chain) described here comes from a study of T-cell memory formation after mild COVID-19. MiXCR, run by TCRdb on the 5' RACE reads, gives a single entry per CDR3 protein. The sample contains 150,000 or so distinct CDR3 sequences, more than 9% of which appear only once. Notes on the study in general: Still unconfirmed is whether the second-wave clones peaking on day 37 recognized SARS-CoV-2.

About this clonotype itself: What it binds is unknown.

The specimen was PBMCs or a T cell subset sorted from them (not recorded which). This TCR came from a man between 18 and 29 years old who had mild COVID-19 (a few samples of this study predate the infection). Cell type and time point are not known.

CDR3 in DNA: TGTGCCAGCAGCGCGGACAGGGGCATAAGTGAGACCCAGTACTTC. Protein sequence: CASSADRGISETQYF. The V call is TRBV5-4, the J call TRBJ2-5, with 9 bases matching TRBD1. The length of the CDR3 is 15 residues. The V gene's germline CDR1 is SGHNT and CDR2 YYREEE (reference sequence). J lost 5 bases, V lost 4 bases, and 9 bases had no gene match. Full variable domain (remainder filled in from reference TRBV5-4 and TRBJ2-5): ETGVTQSPTHLIKTRGQQVTLRCSSQSGHNTVSWYQQALGQGPQFIFQYYREEENGRGNFPPRFSGLQFPNYSSELNVNALELDDSALYLCASSADRGISETQYFGPGTRLLVL.